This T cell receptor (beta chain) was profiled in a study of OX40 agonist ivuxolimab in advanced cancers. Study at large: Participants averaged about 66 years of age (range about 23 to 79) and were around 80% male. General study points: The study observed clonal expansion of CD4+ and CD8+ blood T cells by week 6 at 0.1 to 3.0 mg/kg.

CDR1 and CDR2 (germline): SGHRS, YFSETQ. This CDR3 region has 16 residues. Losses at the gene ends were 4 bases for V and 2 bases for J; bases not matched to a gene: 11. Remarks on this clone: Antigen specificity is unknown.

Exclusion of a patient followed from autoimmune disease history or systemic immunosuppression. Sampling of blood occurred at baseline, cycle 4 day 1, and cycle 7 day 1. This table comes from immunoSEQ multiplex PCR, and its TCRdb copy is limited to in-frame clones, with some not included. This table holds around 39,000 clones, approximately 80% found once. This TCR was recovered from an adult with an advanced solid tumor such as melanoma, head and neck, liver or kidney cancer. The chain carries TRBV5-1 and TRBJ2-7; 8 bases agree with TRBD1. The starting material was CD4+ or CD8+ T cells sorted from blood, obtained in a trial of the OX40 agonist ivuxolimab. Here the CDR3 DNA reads TGCGCCAGCAGCCCCCTACCGGGACAGGATACCTACGAGCAGTACTTC. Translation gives CASSPLPGQDTYEQYF. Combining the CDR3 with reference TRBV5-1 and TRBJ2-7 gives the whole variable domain KAGVTQTPRYLIKTRGQQVTLSCSPISGHRSVSWYQQTPGQGLQFLFEYFSETQRNKGNFPGRFSGRQFSNSRSEMNVSTLELGDSALYLCASSPLPGQDTYEQYFGPGTRLTVT.